A single sample gave rise to the 27 T cell receptor beta chains below, sequenced in a study of blood T cell repertoires in COVID-19. Method: immunoSEQ multiplex PCR; TCRdb's copy keeps in-frame clones and lacks some. The sample lists roughly 200,000 clones, approximately 86% occurring once. Input material: peripheral blood. These receptors all stem from a woman in her 30s with COVID-19, enrolled during active disease.

This clone was counted once. The V gene is TRBV9, the J gene TRBJ2-1; 7 bases agree with TRBD2. The CDR3 consists of 16 residues. Germline assignment: CDR1 SGDLS and CDR2 YYNGEE. V lost 0 bases to trimming and J lost 4 bases; unmatched junction nucleotides: 7. The CDR3 DNA follows: TGTGCCAGCAGCGTAGTTGGGGGGGTGGAGTACAATGAGCAGTTCTTC. It yields the protein CASSVVGGVEYNEQFF. The entire variable domain, with the rest obtained from reference TRBV9 and TRBJ2-1, is as follows: DSGVTQTPKHLITATGQRVTLRCSPRSGDLSVYWYQQSLDQGLQFLIQYYNGEERAKGNILERFSAQQFPDLHSELNLSSLELGDSALYFCASSVVGGVEYNEQFFGPGTRLTVL.

The chain recombines TRBV24-1 with TRBJ2-4, with 13 bases lining up with TRBD2. This CDR3 is 17 amino acids long. CDR1 is KGHDR, CDR2 SFDVKD, per germline. The junction had 6 bases not matched to a gene; V was cut back by 4 bases and J by 4 bases. The CDR3 DNA reads as TGTGCCACCAGTGACCTGACTAGCGGGGGGCCTAAAAACATTCAGTACTTC. This translates into CATSDLTSGGPKNIQYF.

For the CDR3, the DNA is TGTGCCAGCAGCCTACCCGGGGGGAACACTGAAGCTTTCTTT. It yields the protein CASSLPGGNTEAFF. The chain recombines TRBV27 with TRBJ1-1, with D possibly TRBD1 on 5 matching bases. CDR3 length equals 14 residues. Looked up from germline, CDR1 is MNHEY and CDR2 is SMNVEV (reference sequence). Between the trimmed V and J ends, which lost 6 bases and 1 base, there was a span of 12 bases.

V usage is TRBV28 and J usage is TRBJ1-1; the match to TRBD1 covers 8 bases. The CDR3 loop spans 14 amino acids. Trimming cost V 4 bases and J 5 bases; bases outside gene matches: 6. Germline loops: CDR1 MDHEN, CDR2 SYDVKM. CDR3 in DNA: TGTGCCAGCAGTTATCAGGGGGCCCATACTGAAGCTTTCTTT. Amino acids: CASSYQGAHTEAFF. Full variable domain (outside the CDR3, taken from reference TRBV28 and TRBJ1-1): DVKVTQSSRYLVKRTGEKVFLECVQDMDHENMFWYRQDPGLGLRLIYFSYDVKMKEKGDIPEGYSVSREKKERFSLILESASTNQTSMYLCASSYQGAHTEAFFGQGTRLTVV.

The CDR3 DNA reads TGTGCCAGCAGCTTAGCCCAAATCAGCGGTAGCACAGATACGCAGTATTTT. Its protein is CASSLAQISGSTDTQYF. The rearrangement joins TRBV11-2 to TRBJ2-3; possibly TRBD2 for D (5 bases). The CDR3 extends over 17 amino acids. The V gene lost 1 base and the J gene lost 0 bases, with 14 bases spanning the gap. Germline CDR1 SGHAT, CDR2 FQNNGV.

The chain employs TRBV28 and TRBJ2-6; D is ambiguous. Germline CDR1 is MDHEN and CDR2 is SYDVKM. The CDR3 has 16 residues. V lost 2 bases and J 0 bases, leaving 8 bases between the germline ends. CDR3 amino acids: CASSLRSGSGANVLTF. The CDR3 coding sequence is TGTGCCAGCAGTTTACGGTCGGGCTCTGGGGCCAACGTCCTGACTTTC.

Here the CDR3 reads CASSLGPLLTGYTF. CDR3 sequence (DNA): TGTGCCAGCAGTCTGGGCCCGCTGCTTACCGGCTACACCTTC. The chain employs TRBV7-9 and TRBJ1-2; D not certain. The ends were cut back, 6 bases at V and 8 bases at J, with 19 bases in the middle. The V gene's germline CDR1 is SEHNR and CDR2 FQNEAQ (reference sequence). The CDR3 loop spans 14 amino acids.

The V call is TRBV2, the J call TRBJ2-7; TRBD2 matches 8 bases. Germline CDR1 is SNHLY and CDR2 is FYNNEI. CDR3 size: 14 residues. Trimming took 3 bases from V and 3 from J; bases not matched to a gene: 4. The CDR3 coding sequence is TGTGCCAGCAGTGATGGAACTAGCGGCTACGAGCAGTACTTC. Translation gives CASSDGTSGYEQYF.

This chain links TRBV5-6 with TRBJ1-1; a possible D gene is TRBD1 (5 bases). Germline CDR1 SGHDT, CDR2 YYEEEE. CDR3 length: 16 amino acids. V lost 0 bases to trimming and J lost 3 bases, with 15 bases between them. The CDR3 reads CASSLDPGRGDTEAFF. The CDR3 coding sequence is TGTGCCAGCAGCTTGGATCCGGGACGGGGGGACACTGAAGCTTTCTTT.

The V call is TRBV19, the J call TRBJ1-3; 9 bases match TRBD1. The length of the CDR3 is 14 residues. Trimming cost V 6 bases and J 4 bases; bases outside gene matches: 4. Germline lookup yields CDR1 LNHDA and CDR2 SQIVND (reference sequence). In DNA, the CDR3 is TGTGCCAGTAGCGACAGGGGGGACGGAAACACCATATATTTT. Translated: CASSDRGDGNTIYF.

The J gene is TRBJ2-3, the V gene TRBV19; 8 bases line up with TRBD1. The length of the CDR3 is 15 residues. CDR1 and CDR2 from the germline V gene are LNHDA and SQIVND (reference sequence). Trimming at V came to 4 bases and at J to 1 base, leaving 4 bases not matched to a gene. The CDR3 DNA reads as TGTGCCAGTAGTAGGACAGGGATCGGCACAGATACGCAGTATTTT. This translates into CASSRTGIGTDTQYF.

The genes are TRBV10-2 and TRBJ1-1; D is ambiguous. Trimming pared 7 bases from V and 4 bases from J, leaving 16 bases between. Germline CDR1 WSHSY, CDR2 SAAADI. The length of the CDR3 is 14 residues. CDR3 sequence reads: CASTMIGYGTEAFF. CDR3 DNA sequence: TGCGCCAGCACTATGATCGGGTATGGCACTGAAGCTTTCTTT.

The chain has TRBV2 and TRBJ2-1; 9 bases fit TRBD2. V trimming: 5 bases; J trimming: 1 base; junction bases outside the gene matches: 9. CDR3 size: 17 residues. CDR1 SNHLY and CDR2 FYNNEI come from the germline V gene. The CDR3 DNA is TGTGCCAGCAGTTCACAAAGCGGGAGGCGGTCCTACAATGAGCAGTTCTTC. This sequence encodes CASSSQSGRRSYNEQFF.

The CDR3 region has the DNA TGTGCCAGCACCACAGGCCTCAAGAGCGGGGGGGCCGGGGAGACCCAGTACTTC. Its protein is CASTTGLKSGGAGETQYF. This rearrangement joins TRBV5-5 to TRBJ2-5; 10 positions match TRBD2. The CDR3 is 18 residues long. V lost 6 bases to trimming and J lost 5 bases; unmatched junction nucleotides: 19. CDR1 is SGHKS and CDR2 is YYEKEE in the germline V gene (reference sequence).

The chain is built from TRBV24-1 and TRBJ2-1; D is uncertain. Germline V lookup: CDR1 KGHDR, CDR2 SFDVKD. This CDR3 comprises 13 residues. Trimming took 2 bases from V and 8 from J, leaving 9 bases between them. The CDR3 protein is CATSDSNIDEQFF. CDR3 DNA sequence: TGTGCCACCAGTGATTCGAATATAGATGAGCAGTTCTTC.

Concerning this clone itself: In the same sample, other DNA sequences code for this CDR3. The genes are TRBV3-1 (or the pseudogene TRBV3-2) and TRBJ1-5; possibly TRBD1 for D (5 bases). Trimming pared 6 bases from V and 5 bases from J, leaving 14 bases between. In germline, CDR1 is LGHDT, CDR2 YNNKEL (reference sequence). This CDR3 has 14 residues. CDR3 sequence reads: CASSQGRGYQPQHF. The CDR3 DNA follows: TGTGCCAGCAGTCAGGGACGGGGGTATCAGCCCCAGCATTTT.

The chain employs TRBV4-1 and TRBJ2-2; D unresolved. Germline assignment: CDR1 MGHRA and CDR2 YSYEKL. CDR3 length equals 14 residues. V lost 1 base, J lost 3 bases, and 6 bases lay in between. The CDR3, as DNA: TGCGCCAGCAGCCAAGTCGTAGACACCGGGGAGCTGTTTTTT. Residues: CASSQVVDTGELFF.

The V and J genes are TRBV11-2 and TRBJ2-7; maybe TRBD2 (6 bases). CDR3 length equals 16 residues. Germline CDR1 is SGHAT and CDR2 is FQNNGV. The V gene lost 0 bases and the J gene lost 4 bases, with 16 bases spanning the gap. CDR3 region: CASSLDYYGGPYEQYF. CDR3 bases: TGTGCCAGCAGCTTAGATTACTATGGAGGGCCGTACGAGCAGTACTTC.

CDR3 loop: CASSSGLAGGTNTGELFF. The CDR3 DNA reads as TGCGCCAGCAGCTCAGGACTAGCGGGGGGTACGAACACCGGGGAGCTGTTTTTT. This rearrangement joins TRBV5-1 to TRBJ2-2; 14 positions match TRBD2. With V trimmed by 3 bases and J by 0 bases, 4 bases remained unmatched. This CDR3 contains 18 residues. Germline CDR1 and CDR2: SGHRS and YFSETQ.

The J gene is TRBJ1-1, the V gene TRBV19, with D maybe TRBD1 (6 bases). Germline loops: CDR1 LNHDA, CDR2 SQIVND (reference sequence). V gave up 5 bases and J gave up 2 bases, with 15 bases separating them. The CDR3 is 15 residues long. In DNA, the CDR3 is TGTGCCAGTAGTCCATCGGACAGTATTAACACTGAAGCTTTCTTT. It is translated as CASSPSDSINTEAFF.

The chain couples TRBV2 to TRBJ1-2, with D unresolved. Per the germline V gene, CDR1 is SNHLY and CDR2 is FYNNEI. V shed 6 bases and J shed 6 bases, with 14 bases lying between them. CDR3 length: 13 residues. The CDR3 sequence: CASRATVENGYTF. The CDR3 region has the DNA TGTGCCAGCAGAGCGACTGTTGAAAATGGCTACACCTTC.

The rearrangement links TRBV5-4 to TRBJ2-7, with 10 bases aligning to TRBD2. CDR1 SGHNT and CDR2 YYREEE come from the germline V gene (reference sequence). The CDR3 totals 13 residues. V gave up 4 bases and J gave up 6 bases; unmatched junction bases: 4. Here the CDR3 reads CASSVAGGLEQYF. The CDR3 region has the DNA TGTGCCAGCAGCGTAGCGGGGGGCCTCGAGCAGTACTTC.

The chain employs TRBV29-1 and TRBJ2-7, with 7 bases fitting TRBD2. The junction had 5 bases not matched to a gene; V was cut back by 2 bases and J by 1 base. There are 14 residues in the CDR3. Germline loops: CDR1 SQVTM, CDR2 ANQGSEA. CDR3: CSVERSGKSYEQYF. CDR3 coding DNA: TGCAGCGTTGAACGCAGCGGGAAGTCCTACGAGCAGTACTTC.

In regard to this clone: Other DNA sequences of this sample code for an identical CDR3. CDR3 sequence reads: CASSQGASTDTQYF. The CDR3 DNA follows: TGTGCCAGCAGCCAAGGCGCTAGCACAGATACGCAGTATTTT. The V call is TRBV3-1 (or the pseudogene TRBV3-2), the J call TRBJ2-3; no definite D call. Per the germline V gene, CDR1 is LGHDT and CDR2 is YNNKEL (reference sequence). This CDR3 comprises 14 residues. The V and J ends lost 1 base and 0 bases respectively, with 5 bases between them.

The rearrangement links TRBV6-1 to TRBJ1-1; D is uncertain. The CDR3 spans 13 residues. Germline CDR1 reads MNHNS; CDR2 reads SASEGT. Trimming removed 2 bases at V and 5 bases at J, with 9 bases between. This CDR3 is CASSENDQTEAFF. DNA of the CDR3: TGTGCCAGCAGTGAAAACGATCAGACTGAAGCTTTCTTT.

The chain joins TRBV3-1 (or the pseudogene TRBV3-2) to TRBJ1-2, with a tentative D call TRBD1 (6 bases). CDR1 and CDR2 from the germline V gene are LGHDT and YNNKEL (reference sequence). The CDR3 is 12 amino acids. The V and J ends lost 2 bases and 9 bases respectively, with 10 bases between them. The CDR3 DNA follows: TGTGCCAGCAGCCAAAAACAGGGTAGCTACACCTTC. Its translation: CASSQKQGSYTF.

The chain joins TRBV5-8 to TRBJ1-2, with unresolved D. CDR3 length: 14 residues. Trimming took 3 bases from V and 4 from J, leaving 13 bases between them. Germline CDR1 is SGHTS and CDR2 is YDEGEE. CDR3 region: CASSSQTPVYGYTF. The CDR3 bases are TGTGCCAGCAGCTCACAAACACCTGTCTATGGCTACACCTTC.